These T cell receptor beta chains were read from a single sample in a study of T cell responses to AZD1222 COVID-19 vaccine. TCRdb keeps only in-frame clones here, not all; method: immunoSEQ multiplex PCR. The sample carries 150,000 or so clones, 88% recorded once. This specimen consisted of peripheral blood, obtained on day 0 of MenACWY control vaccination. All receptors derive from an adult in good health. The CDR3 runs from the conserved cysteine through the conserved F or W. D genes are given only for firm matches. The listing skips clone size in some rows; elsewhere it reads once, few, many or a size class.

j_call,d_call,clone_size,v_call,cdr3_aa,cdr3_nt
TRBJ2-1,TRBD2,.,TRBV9,CASSVELAGYNEQFF,TGTGCCAGCAGCGTAGAGCTAGCGGGGTACAATGAGCAGTTCTTC
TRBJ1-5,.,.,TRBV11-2,CASSLTGGFNQPQHF,TGTGCCAGCAGCTTAACTGGGGGGTTCAATCAGCCCCAGCATTTT
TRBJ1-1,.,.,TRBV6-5,CASRKGGGNTEAFF,TGTGCCAGCAGGAAGGGGGGTGGTAACACTGAAGCTTTCTTT
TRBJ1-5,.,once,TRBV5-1,CASCFGEPQHF,TGCGCCAGCTGCTTCGGGGAGCCCCAGCATTTT
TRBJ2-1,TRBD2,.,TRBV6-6,CASSYYWTSGHNEQFF,TGTGCCAGCAGTTACTATTGGACTAGCGGCCACAATGAGCAGTTCTTC
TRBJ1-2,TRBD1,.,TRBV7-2,CASSLDRAGYTF,TGTGCCAGCAGCCTCGACAGGGCGGGCTACACCTTC
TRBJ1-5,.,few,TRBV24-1,CATSEARGNQPQHF,TGTGCCACCAGTGAGGCTCGGGGCAATCAGCCCCAGCATTTT
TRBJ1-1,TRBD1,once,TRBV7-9,CASSLRQGDTEAFF,TGTGCCAGCAGCTTAAGACAGGGAGACACTGAAGCTTTCTTT
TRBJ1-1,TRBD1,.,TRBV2,CASSGARGTEAFF,TGTGCCAGCAGTGGAGCCAGGGGGACTGAAGCTTTCTTT
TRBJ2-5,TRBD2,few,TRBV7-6,CASSHSGSWETQYF,TGTGCCAGCAGCCATAGCGGGAGTTGGGAGACCCAGTACTTC
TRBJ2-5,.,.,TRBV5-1,CASSEQGQETQYF,TGCGCCAGCAGCGAACAGGGACAAGAGACCCAGTACTTC
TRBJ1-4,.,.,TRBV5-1,CASSLGTSEKLFF,TGCGCCAGCAGCTTGGGGACCTCTGAAAAACTGTTTTTT
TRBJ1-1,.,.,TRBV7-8,CASSLSRTEAFF,TGTGCCAGCAGCTTAAGCCGGACTGAAGCTTTCTTT
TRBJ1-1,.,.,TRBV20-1,CSARDRIEAFF,TGCAGTGCTAGAGATCGGATCGAAGCTTTCTTT
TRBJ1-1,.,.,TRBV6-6,CASSVTGYTEAFF,TGTGCCAGCAGCGTTACAGGGTACACTGAAGCTTTCTTT
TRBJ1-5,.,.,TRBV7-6,CASSSSGGLSNQPQHF,TGTGCCAGCAGCTCGAGTGGGGGCCTTAGCAATCAGCCCCAGCATTTT
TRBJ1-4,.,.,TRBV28,CASTMNRGSEKLFF,TGTGCCAGCACCATGAATCGGGGATCTGAAAAACTGTTTTTT
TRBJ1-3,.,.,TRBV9,CASSVLSGGSGNTIYF,TGTGCCAGCAGCGTATTAAGTGGGGGCTCTGGAAACACCATATATTTT
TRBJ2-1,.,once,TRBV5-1,CASSLGGGPNNEQFF,TGCGCCAGCAGCTTGGGAGGCGGGCCTAACAATGAGCAGTTCTTC
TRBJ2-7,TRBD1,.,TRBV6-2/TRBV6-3,CASSGGQTPYEQYF,TGTGCCAGCAGTGGGGGACAGACTCCCTACGAGCAGTACTTC
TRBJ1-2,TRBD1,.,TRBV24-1,CATSDPGQGGYGYTF,TGTGCCACCAGTGATCCAGGACAGGGGGGATATGGCTACACCTTC
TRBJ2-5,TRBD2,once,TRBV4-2,CASSLNSGGQETQYF,TGTGCCAGCAGCCTTAATAGCGGGGGCCAGGAGACCCAGTACTTC
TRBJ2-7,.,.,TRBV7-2,CASSLAIFDPSYEQYF,TGTGCCAGCAGCTTAGCTATTTTCGACCCATCCTACGAGCAGTACTTC
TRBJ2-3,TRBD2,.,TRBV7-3,CASSFPSGASTDTQYF,TGTGCCAGCAGCTTCCCCAGCGGGGCTAGCACAGATACGCAGTATTTT